The source of this TCR beta chain is a study of T cells in Graves' hyperthyroidism and ophthalmopathy. Uncontrolled infection, other autoimmune disease, pregnancy and lactation each barred patients from inclusion. V lost 8 bases and J 8 bases, leaving 21 bases between the germline ends. Germline V CDR1 and CDR2: DFQATT, SNEGSKA (reference sequence). This CDR3 comprises 13 residues. RNA transcripts gave rise to amplified TCR beta CDR3 regions. The HTBI primer set served for first-round RT-PCR of the TCR CDR3. TCRdb redid the calling of the multiplex PCR reads with MiXCR, one entry per CDR3 protein. The sample holds 500,000 to 650,000 distinct CDR3 sequences, 40% to 50% seen once.

The sequencing input was peripheral blood or thyroid tissue (not recorded which). The receptor's source is an adult woman with Graves' disease, either hyperthyroidism or ophthalmopathy (not recorded which). This chain joins TRBV20-1 and TRBJ1-1; D possibly corresponds to TRBD1 (6 bases). CDR3 loop: CSYSGGTLTEAFF. In nucleotides, the CDR3 is TGCAGTTACTCGGGCGGGACACTGACCGAAGCTTTCTTT.